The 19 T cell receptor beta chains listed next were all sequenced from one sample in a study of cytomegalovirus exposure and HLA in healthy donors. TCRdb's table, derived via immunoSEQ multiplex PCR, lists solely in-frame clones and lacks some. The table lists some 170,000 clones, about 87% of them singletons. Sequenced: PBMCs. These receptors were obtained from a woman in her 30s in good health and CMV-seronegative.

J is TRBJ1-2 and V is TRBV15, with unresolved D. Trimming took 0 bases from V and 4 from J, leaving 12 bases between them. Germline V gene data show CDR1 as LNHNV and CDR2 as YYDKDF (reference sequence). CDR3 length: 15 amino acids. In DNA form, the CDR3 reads TGTGCCACCAGCAGAGATTCCAGGCTGTTCTATGGCTACACCTTC. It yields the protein CATSRDSRLFYGYTF.

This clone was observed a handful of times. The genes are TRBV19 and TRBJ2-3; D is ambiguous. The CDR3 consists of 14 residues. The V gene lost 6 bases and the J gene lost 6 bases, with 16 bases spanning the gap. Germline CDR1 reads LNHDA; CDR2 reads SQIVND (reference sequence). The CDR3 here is CASSVALSSDTQYF. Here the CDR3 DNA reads TGTGCCAGTAGCGTGGCCTTATCTTCGGATACGCAGTATTTT.

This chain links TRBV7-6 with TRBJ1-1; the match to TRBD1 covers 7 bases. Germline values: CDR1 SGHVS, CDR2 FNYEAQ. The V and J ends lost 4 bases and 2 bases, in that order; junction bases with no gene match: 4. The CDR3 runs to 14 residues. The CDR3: CASSSGTVNTEAFF. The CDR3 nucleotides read TGTGCCAGCAGCTCAGGGACAGTCAACACTGAAGCTTTCTTT.

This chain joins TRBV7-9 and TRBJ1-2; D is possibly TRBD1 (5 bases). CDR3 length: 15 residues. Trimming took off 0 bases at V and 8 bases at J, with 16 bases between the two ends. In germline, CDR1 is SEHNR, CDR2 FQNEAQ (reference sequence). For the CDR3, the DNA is TGTGCCAGCAGCTTAGCTGGAGGGGTCCCATTGGGCTACACCTTC. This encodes CASSLAGGVPLGYTF.

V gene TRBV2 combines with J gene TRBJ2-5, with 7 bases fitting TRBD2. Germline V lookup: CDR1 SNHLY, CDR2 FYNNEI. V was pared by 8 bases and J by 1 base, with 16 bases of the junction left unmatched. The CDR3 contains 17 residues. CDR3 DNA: TGTGCCAGCGTCCGGGTGTGGGCTAGCGGATCCCAAGAGACCCAGTACTTC. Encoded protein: CASVRVWASGSQETQYF.

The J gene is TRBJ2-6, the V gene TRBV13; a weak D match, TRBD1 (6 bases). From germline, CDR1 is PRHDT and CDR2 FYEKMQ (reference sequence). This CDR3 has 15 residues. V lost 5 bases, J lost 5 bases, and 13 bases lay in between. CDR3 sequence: CASSLPRGRANVLTF. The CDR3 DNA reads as TGTGCCAGCAGCCTCCCCAGGGGAAGGGCCAACGTCCTGACTTTC.

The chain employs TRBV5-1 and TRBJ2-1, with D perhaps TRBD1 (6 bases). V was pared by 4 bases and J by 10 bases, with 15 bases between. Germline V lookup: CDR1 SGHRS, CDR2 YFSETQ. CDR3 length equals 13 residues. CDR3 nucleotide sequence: TGCGCCAGCAGCGAATGGGTCAGGGGCGAGCAGTTCTTC. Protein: CASSEWVRGEQFF.

As DNA, the CDR3 is TGTGCCAGCAGTTTTCTGAGCGGGGGGCTTAGCACAGATACGCAGTATTTT. This translates into CASSFLSGGLSTDTQYF. The chain carries TRBV27 and TRBJ2-3; 9 bases align to TRBD2. The CDR3 is made up of 17 amino acids. CDR1 is MNHEY and CDR2 is SMNVEV in the germline V gene (reference sequence). J was trimmed by 0 bases and V by 3 bases; bases with no gene match: 7.

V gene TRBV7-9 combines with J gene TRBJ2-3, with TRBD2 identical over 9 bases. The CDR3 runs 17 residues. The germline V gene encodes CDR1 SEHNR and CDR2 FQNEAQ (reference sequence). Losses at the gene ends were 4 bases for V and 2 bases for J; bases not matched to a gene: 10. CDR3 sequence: CASSSTNSGGTTDTQYF. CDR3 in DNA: TGTGCCAGCAGCTCCACCAATAGCGGGGGAACCACAGATACGCAGTATTTT.

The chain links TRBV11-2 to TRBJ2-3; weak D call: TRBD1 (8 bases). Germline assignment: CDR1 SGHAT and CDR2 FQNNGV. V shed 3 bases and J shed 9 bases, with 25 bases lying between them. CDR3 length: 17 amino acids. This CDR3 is CASSFFSRTGSGGTQYF. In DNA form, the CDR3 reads TGTGCCAGCAGCTTTTTTTCGAGGACAGGGTCCGGGGGGACGCAGTATTTT.

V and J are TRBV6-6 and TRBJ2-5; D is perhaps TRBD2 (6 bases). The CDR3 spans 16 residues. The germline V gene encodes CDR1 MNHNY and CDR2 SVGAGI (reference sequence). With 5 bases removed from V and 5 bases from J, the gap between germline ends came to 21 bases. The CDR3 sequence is CASSPPSESAGETQYF. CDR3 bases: TGTGCCAGCAGTCCCCCCTCGGAATCAGCGGGTGAGACCCAGTACTTC.

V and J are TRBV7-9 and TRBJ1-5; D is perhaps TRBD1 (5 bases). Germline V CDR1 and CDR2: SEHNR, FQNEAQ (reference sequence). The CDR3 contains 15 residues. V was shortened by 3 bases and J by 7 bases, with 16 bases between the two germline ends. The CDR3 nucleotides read TGTGCCAGCAGCTTGGAAGGGGCCCTGGGGCAGCCCCAGCATTTT. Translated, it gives CASSLEGALGQPQHF.

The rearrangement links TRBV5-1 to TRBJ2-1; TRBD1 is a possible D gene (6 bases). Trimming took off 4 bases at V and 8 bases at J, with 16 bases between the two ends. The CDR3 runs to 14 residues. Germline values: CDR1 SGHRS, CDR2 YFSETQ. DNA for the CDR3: TGCGCCAGCAGCCCCCTGGGTGGGGGCGATGAGCAGTTCTTC. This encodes CASSPLGGGDEQFF.

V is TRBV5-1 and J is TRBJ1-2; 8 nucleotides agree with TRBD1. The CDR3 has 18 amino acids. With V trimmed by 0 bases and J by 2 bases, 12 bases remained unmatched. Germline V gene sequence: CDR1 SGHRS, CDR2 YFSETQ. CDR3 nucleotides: TGCGCCAGCAGCTTGGATCAGGGGGCTTCTCCGGCAAACTATGGCTACACCTTC. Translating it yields CASSLDQGASPANYGYTF.

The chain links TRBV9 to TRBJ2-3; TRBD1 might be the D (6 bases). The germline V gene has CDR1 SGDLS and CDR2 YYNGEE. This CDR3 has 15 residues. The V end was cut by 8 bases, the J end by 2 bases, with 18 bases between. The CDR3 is CASEFLGQATDTQYF. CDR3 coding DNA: TGTGCCAGTGAATTCTTGGGACAAGCCACAGATACGCAGTATTTT.

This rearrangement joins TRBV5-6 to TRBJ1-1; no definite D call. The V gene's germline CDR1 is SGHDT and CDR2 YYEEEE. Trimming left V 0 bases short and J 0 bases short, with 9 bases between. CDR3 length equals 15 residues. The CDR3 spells CASSLVLQMNTEAFF. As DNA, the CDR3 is TGTGCCAGCAGCTTGGTGTTACAAATGAACACTGAAGCTTTCTTT. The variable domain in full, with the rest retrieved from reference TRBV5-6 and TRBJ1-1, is DAGVTQSPTHLIKTRGQQVTLRCSPKSGHDTVSWYQQALGQGPQFIFQYYEEEERQRGNFPDRFSGHQFPNYSSELNVNALLLGDSALYLCASSLVLQMNTEAFFGQGTRLTVV.

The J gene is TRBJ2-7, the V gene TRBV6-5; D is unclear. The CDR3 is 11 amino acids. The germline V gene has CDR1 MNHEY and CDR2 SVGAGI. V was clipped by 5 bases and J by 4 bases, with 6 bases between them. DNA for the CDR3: TGTGCCAGCAGTGCGACATACGAGCAGTACTTC. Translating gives CASSATYEQYF.

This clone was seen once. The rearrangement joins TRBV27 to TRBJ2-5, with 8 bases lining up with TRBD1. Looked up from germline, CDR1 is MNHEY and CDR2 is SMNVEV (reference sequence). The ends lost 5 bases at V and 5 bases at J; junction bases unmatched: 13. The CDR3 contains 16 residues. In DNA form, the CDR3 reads TGTGCCAGCAGTACGAAACAGGGGACAGGCGTGGAGACCCAGTACTTC. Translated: CASSTKQGTGVETQYF.

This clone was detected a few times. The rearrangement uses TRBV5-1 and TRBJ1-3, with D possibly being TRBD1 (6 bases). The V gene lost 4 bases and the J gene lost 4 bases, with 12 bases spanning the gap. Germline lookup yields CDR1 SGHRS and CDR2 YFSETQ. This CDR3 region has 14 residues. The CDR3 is CASSPTTGGNTIYF. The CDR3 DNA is TGCGCCAGCAGCCCAACTACAGGGGGAAACACCATATATTTT.